The subject of this entry is one T cell receptor (beta chain). The germline CDR1 and CDR2 sequences are SEHNR and FQNEAQ (reference sequence). The V and J ends lost 1 base and 7 bases respectively, with 18 bases between them. This CDR3 spans 16 amino acids. The data were produced by immunoSEQ multiplex PCR, yet TCRdb's version contains in-frame clones alone and is incomplete. The table has 85,000 to 90,000 clones, around 80% seen once. The data stem from a study of blood T cell repertoires in COVID-19. The chain uses TRBV7-9 and TRBJ2-3; D gene ambiguous. This clonotype was obtained from a woman older than 75 with active or convalescent COVID-19. The specimen sequenced was peripheral blood. In DNA form, the CDR3 reads TGTGCCAGCAGCTTAGGGTCGCAGGCAACGACGAATACGCAGTATTTT. Its protein is CASSLGSQATTNTQYF.